Below, 30 T cell receptor beta chains from the same sample are listed, as sequenced in a study of T cell responses to AZD1222 COVID-19 vaccine (dated by TCRdb to the early 2020s). Receptors were amplified or captured by the immunoSEQ multiplex PCR assay. Here the immuneACCESS table is served through TCRdb, limited to in-frame sequences with V and J called. Missing clones are a known gap in these copies; in checked studies unresolved V genes cover under half, and the rest lacks a known reason. Present in this sample are around 150,000 clones, more than 85% of which were seen just once. The leading ten clones occupy approximately 3.6% of the sample. The time point label corresponds to: about 28 days (+/-7) after the second vaccine dose. The sequenced sample was peripheral blood, obtained 28 days after the second AZD1222 dose. These TCRs come from an adult who received the AZD1222 COVID-19 vaccine.

The gene calls are TRBV24-1 and TRBJ2-1; perhaps D is TRBD1 or TRBD2 (5 bases each). Trimming removed 3 bases from V and 6 bases from J, with 8 bases in between. Germline values: CDR1 KGHDR, CDR2 SFDVKD. CDR3 size: 13 residues. This CDR3 reads CATSDGGFNEQFF. The DNA of the CDR3 is TGTGCCACCAGTGATGGGGGATTCAATGAGCAGTTCTTC.

V gene TRBV30 combines with J gene TRBJ1-3, with TRBD1 matching over 11 bases. The CDR3 contains 15 residues. The V gene end was trimmed by 0 bases and the J gene end by 8 bases; junction bases not matched to a gene: 6. Germline V gene data show CDR1 as GTSNPN and CDR2 as SVGIG (reference sequence). This CDR3 reads CAWSVGQGEQDTIYF. The CDR3 bases are TGTGCCTGGAGTGTGGGACAGGGGGAGCAGGACACCATATATTTT.

The V and J genes are TRBV10-3 and TRBJ2-1, with D tentatively TRBD2 (5 bases). CDR3 length equals 14 residues. The ends were cut back, 2 bases at V and 4 bases at J, with 9 bases in the middle. Germline V lookup: CDR1 ENHRY, CDR2 SYGVKD. CDR3 protein: CAISEREDYNEQFF. The CDR3 DNA reads TGTGCCATCAGTGAGCGGGAAGATTACAATGAGCAGTTCTTC.

The chain has TRBV19 and TRBJ1-2, with D possibly being TRBD1 (5 bases). Germline V CDR1 and CDR2: LNHDA, SQIVND (reference sequence). The CDR3 contains 14 residues. V was cut by 3 bases and J by 7 bases, with 15 bases left in between. The CDR3 DNA follows: TGTGCCAGTAGTATCAAAGGAGGGGCATTTGGCTACACCTTC. Protein sequence: CASSIKGGAFGYTF.

The chain carries TRBV5-6 and TRBJ1-5; TRBD1 matches at 7 bases. The J segment lost 3 bases and the V segment lost 0 bases, leaving 3 bases of the junction unmatched. CDR1 is SGHDT, CDR2 YYEEEE, per germline. The CDR3 spans 15 residues. This CDR3 reads CASSLGQGNNQPQHF. Written as DNA, the CDR3 is TGTGCCAGCAGCTTGGGACAGGGAAACAATCAGCCCCAGCATTTT.

There are a few counts of this clone. The V and J genes are TRBV6-5 and TRBJ1-6; D not resolved. The CDR3 is made up of 15 amino acids. Between the trimmed V and J ends, which lost 5 bases and 7 bases, there was a span of 15 bases. Germline values: CDR1 MNHEY, CDR2 SVGAGI. The CDR3 reads CASSPTHSQNSPLHF. For the CDR3, the DNA is TGTGCCAGCAGTCCTACCCACAGTCAAAATTCACCCCTCCACTTT.

The chain combines TRBV4-2 with TRBJ2-3, with TRBD2 identical over 8 bases. Losses at the gene ends were 0 bases for V and 3 bases for J; bases not matched to a gene: 8. Germline CDR1 and CDR2: LGHNA and YNFKEQ. The CDR3 runs 17 residues. The CDR3 spells CASSQDGQSGRTDTQYF. The CDR3 region has the DNA TGTGCCAGCAGCCAAGATGGGCAAAGCGGGAGAACAGATACGCAGTATTTT.

This chain uses TRBV28 with TRBJ1-1; the match to TRBD1 covers 10 bases. CDR1 is MDHEN, CDR2 SYDVKM, per germline. CDR3 length: 13 amino acids. The V segment lost 4 bases and the J segment 8 bases; nucleotides outside the gene matches: 4. CDR3 nucleotides: TGTGCCAGCAGTTCCGGACAGGGGGGAGAAGCTTTCTTT. Its protein product is CASSSGQGGEAFF.

This chain connects TRBV5-5 to TRBJ1-2, with a tentative D call TRBD1 (5 bases). Germline V gene sequence: CDR1 SGHKS, CDR2 YYEKEE (reference sequence). V gave up 2 bases and J gave up 6 bases, with 14 bases separating them. The CDR3 has 14 residues. The CDR3 here is CASSLIQGRDGYTF. The CDR3 DNA reads as TGTGCCAGCAGCTTAATTCAGGGTAGGGATGGCTACACCTTC. Combining the CDR3 with reference TRBV5-5 and TRBJ1-2 gives the whole variable domain DAGVTQSPTHLIKTRGQQVTLRCSPISGHKSVSWYQQVLGQGPQFIFQYYEKEERGRGNFPDRFSARQFPNYSSELNVNALLLGDSALYLCASSLIQGRDGYTFGSGTRLTVV.

The V gene is TRBV11-2, the J gene TRBJ2-5; 8 nucleotides align to TRBD2. Trimming took 3 bases from V and 4 from J; bases not matched to a gene: 7. Germline CDR1 and CDR2: SGHAT and FQNNGV. CDR3 size: 15 residues. The DNA of the CDR3 is TGTGCCAGCAGCTTCAACGCGGGAGGAGGAGAGACCCAGTACTTC. Translation gives CASSFNAGGGETQYF.

The genes are TRBV5-8 and TRBJ1-4; D gene ambiguous. V gave up 1 base and J gave up 0 bases, with 7 bases separating them. CDR3 length equals 15 residues. Per the germline V gene, CDR1 is SGHTS and CDR2 is YDEGEE. The CDR3 bases are TGTGCCAGCAGCTTGATGACCTCAACTAATGAAAAACTGTTTTTT. Its protein product is CASSLMTSTNEKLFF.

V gene TRBV25-1 combines with J gene TRBJ1-3; D unclear. Trimming pared 4 bases from V and 3 bases from J, leaving 7 bases between. CDR3 length equals 13 residues. Germline lookup yields CDR1 MGHDK and CDR2 SYGVNS. Here the CDR3 reads CASSAGLGNTIYF. CDR3 nucleotides: TGTGCCAGCAGTGCCGGGCTTGGAAACACCATATATTTT. The entire variable domain, with the rest obtained from reference TRBV25-1 and TRBJ1-3, is as follows: EADIYQTPRYLVIGTGKKITLECSQTMGHDKMYWYQQDPGMELHLIHYSYGVNSTEKGDLSSESTVSRIRTEHFPLTLESARPSHTSQYLCASSAGLGNTIYFGEGSWLTVV.

The chain is built from TRBV30 and TRBJ2-2; 13 bases are shared with TRBD2. The CDR3 has 17 residues. In germline, CDR1 is GTSNPN, CDR2 SVGIG (reference sequence). V gave up 0 bases and J gave up 6 bases; unmatched junction bases: 7. CDR3 coding DNA: TGTGCCTGGAGTGTCCTCTGGACTAGCGGGAGTCCCGGGGAGCTGTTTTTT. This translates into CAWSVLWTSGSPGELFF.

The chain has TRBV5-4 and TRBJ2-7; TRBD1 is a possible D gene (6 bases). The CDR3 has 15 amino acids. V lost 0 bases and J lost 3, with 13 bases in between. CDR1 and CDR2 from the germline V gene are SGHNT and YYREEE (reference sequence). For the CDR3, the DNA is TGTGCCAGCAGCTTGGAAGGGACAAAAAACTACGAGCAGTACTTC. This sequence encodes CASSLEGTKNYEQYF.

The chain employs TRBV6-2 or TRBV6-3 and TRBJ1-1; perhaps TRBD1 as D (5 bases). Trimming cost V 5 bases and J 1 base, with 14 bases left between them. There are 15 residues in the CDR3. Germline CDR1 MNHEY, CDR2 SVGEGT. The CDR3 loop is CASSHIETANTEAFF. The CDR3 coding sequence is TGTGCCAGCAGTCATATAGAGACAGCGAACACTGAAGCTTTCTTT.

V and J are TRBV19 and TRBJ1-3, with D unclear. The CDR3 is 15 amino acids. Trimming removed 4 bases from V and 0 bases from J, with 10 bases in between. Germline V CDR1 and CDR2: LNHDA, SQIVND (reference sequence). This CDR3 reads CASSKPLSSGNTIYF. CDR3 coding DNA: TGTGCCAGTAGTAAGCCGTTGAGCTCTGGAAACACCATATATTTT.

The V gene is TRBV23-1, the J gene TRBJ1-1; a weak D match, TRBD1 (6 bases). TRBV23-1 is reported as an ORF; its role is uncertain. The CDR3 runs to 17 residues. V lost 0 bases, J lost 5 bases, and 19 bases lay in between. The CDR3 region is CASSQSDPTGLGTEAFF. The CDR3 region has the DNA TGCGCCAGCAGTCAATCGGACCCGACAGGATTAGGGACTGAAGCTTTCTTT.

The chain recombines TRBV7-2 with TRBJ1-2; a possible D gene is TRBD1 (6 bases). Germline V CDR1 and CDR2: SGHTA, FQGNSA. The V end was cut by 7 bases, the J end by 8 bases, with 17 bases between. The length of the CDR3 is 13 residues. The DNA of the CDR3 is TGTGCCAGCACCCGATGGGAAGGGGGAGGCTACACCTTC. It translates to CASTRWEGGGYTF.

CDR3 region: CASSRQGSNQPQHF. The CDR3, as DNA: TGTGCCAGCAGCAGACAGGGGAGTAATCAGCCCCAGCATTTT. The J gene is TRBJ1-5, the V gene TRBV27; 8 bases align to TRBD1. This CDR3 has 14 residues. Germline V gene lookup returns CDR1 MNHEY and CDR2 SMNVEV (reference sequence). V gave up 6 bases and J gave up 4 bases; unmatched junction bases: 5.

The V gene is TRBV4-1, the J gene TRBJ2-5; no clear D gene. Germline lookup yields CDR1 MGHRA and CDR2 YSYEKL. V was shortened by 0 bases and J by 7 bases, with 15 bases between the two germline ends. CDR3 size: 15 residues. The CDR3 is CASSQEANLPGTQYF. The CDR3 DNA sequence: TGCGCCAGCAGCCAAGAGGCGAATTTACCGGGGACCCAGTACTTC.

This clone has just one count. The chain is built from TRBV30 and TRBJ1-2, with D possibly matching TRBD1 (5 bases). CDR1 and CDR2 from the germline V gene are GTSNPN and SVGIG (reference sequence). This CDR3 is 14 amino acids long. The V and J ends lost 7 bases and 4 bases respectively, with 19 bases between them. CDR3 amino acids: CASTSGQTSYGYTF. The CDR3, as DNA: TGTGCCTCAACGTCGGGGCAGACGAGCTATGGCTACACCTTC.

V is TRBV12-3 or TRBV12-4 and J is TRBJ2-5, with D possibly TRBD2 on 5 matching bases. CDR3 length: 12 residues. The V end was cut by 2 bases, the J end by 5 bases, with 6 bases between. The CDR3 protein is CASSLTGETQYF. The DNA for the CDR3 is TGTGCCAGCAGTTTAACGGGGGAGACCCAGTACTTC.

The CDR3 region is CASSLTRPTSGNTIYF. CDR3 sequence (DNA): TGTGCCAGCAGCCTTACCCGACCGACCTCTGGAAACACCATATATTTT. V usage is TRBV3-1 (or the pseudogene TRBV3-2) and J usage is TRBJ1-3; D ambiguous. Trimming shortened V by 4 bases and J by 0 bases, and 13 bases separated the two germline ends. Germline V gene sequence: CDR1 LGHDT, CDR2 YNNKEL (reference sequence). This CDR3 region has 16 residues.

The chain joins TRBV19 to TRBJ2-3; D uncertain. CDR1 and CDR2 (germline): LNHDA, SQIVND (reference sequence). The CDR3 runs to 14 residues. With 1 base removed from V and 1 base from J, the gap between germline ends came to 6 bases. CDR3 DNA: TGTGCCAGTAGTATAGCAGGCCGCACAGATACGCAGTATTTT. Its translation: CASSIAGRTDTQYF.

The chain employs TRBV5-1 and TRBJ2-5; D perhaps matches TRBD1 (5 bases). The CDR3 sequence is 13 residues long. Germline lookup yields CDR1 SGHRS and CDR2 YFSETQ. The V gene lost 10 bases and the J gene lost 4 bases, with 17 bases spanning the gap. The CDR3 loop is CASQGVSRETQYF. CDR3 nucleotide sequence: TGCGCCTCCCAAGGGGTGTCCCGAGAGACCCAGTACTTC.

The gene calls are TRBV18 and TRBJ2-1, with no clear D. The CDR3 has 15 amino acids. V was clipped by 2 bases and J by 0 bases, with 8 bases between them. Germline V lookup: CDR1 KGHSH, CDR2 LQKENI. CDR3 amino acids: CASSPRWDSYNEQFF. Written as DNA, the CDR3 is TGTGCCAGCTCACCAAGGTGGGACTCCTACAATGAGCAGTTCTTC.

The chain has TRBV24-1 and TRBJ1-2; TRBD1 aligns across 8 bases. The CDR3 totals 16 residues. Germline values: CDR1 KGHDR, CDR2 SFDVKD. V was pared by 5 bases and J by 6 bases, with 13 bases of the junction left unmatched. The chain's CDR3 is CATSGPGQETLDGYTF. The CDR3 DNA reads as TGTGCCACCAGTGGGCCGGGACAGGAGACTTTGGATGGCTACACCTTC.

The rearrangement links TRBV5-1 to TRBJ1-1, with 8 bases that match TRBD1. CDR3 size: 15 residues. Per the germline V gene, CDR1 is SGHRS and CDR2 is YFSETQ. Germline trimming cut 6 bases from V and 7 bases from J; bases unmatched to any gene: 14. This chain's CDR3 is CASTSYRTGFIEAFF. The CDR3 bases are TGCGCCAGCACCTCATACCGGACAGGGTTTATTGAAGCTTTCTTT.

This chain connects TRBV27 to TRBJ2-7; 8 bases agree with TRBD1. This CDR3 region has 15 residues. Germline lookup yields CDR1 MNHEY and CDR2 SMNVEV (reference sequence). The J segment lost 3 bases and the V segment lost 3 bases, leaving 7 bases of the junction unmatched. The CDR3 coding sequence is TGTGCCAGCAGTTTCACCGGCACAGGGGGCTACGAGCAGTACTTC. Protein product: CASSFTGTGGYEQYF.

This chain uses TRBV10-1 with TRBJ2-1, with a tentative D call TRBD1 (5 bases). CDR3 size: 13 residues. Germline assignment: CDR1 WNHNN and CDR2 SYGVQD (reference sequence). The V end was cut by 2 bases, the J end by 6 bases, with 8 bases between. As DNA, the CDR3 is TGCGCCAGCAGTGAGGCCGACAGCAATGAGCAGTTCTTC. Translation: CASSEADSNEQFF.